Listed here are 15 T cell receptor beta chains from one sample, sequenced in a study of T cells in Graves' hyperthyroidism and ophthalmopathy. Amplified TCR beta CDR3 regions came from RNA transcripts. The HTBI set primed first-round TCR CDR3 RT-PCR. Using its own MiXCR run on the multiplex PCR reads, TCRdb lists one record per CDR3 protein. The repertoire has approximately 420,000 distinct CDR3 sequences, 15% of them found once; the top ten carry about 33%. The material sequenced was blood. Receptors originate from a woman in her twenties or thirties with Graves' hyperthyroidism.

The J gene is TRBJ2-3, the V gene TRBV28; a possible D gene is TRBD2 (5 bases). The length of the CDR3 is 14 residues. Germline lookup yields CDR1 MDHEN and CDR2 SYDVKM. V lost 7 bases to trimming and J lost 5 bases, with 16 bases between them. The CDR3 region is CASIRSEGVDTQYF. The CDR3 DNA reads TGTGCCAGCATCCGTAGCGAGGGTGTAGATACGCAGTATTTT. Complete variable domain (other parts from reference TRBV28 and TRBJ2-3): DVKVTQSSRYLVKRTGEKVFLECVQDMDHENMFWYRQDPGLGLRLIYFSYDVKMKEKGDIPEGYSVSREKKERFSLILESASTNQTSMYLCASIRSEGVDTQYFGPGTRLTVL.

This clonotype was observed many times. The chain joins TRBV12-3 or TRBV12-4 to TRBJ2-1, with 9 bases fitting TRBD2. The CDR3 length is 14 residues. Losses at the gene ends were 5 bases for V and 7 bases for J; bases not matched to a gene: 6. CDR3 sequence reads: CASSAGLASNEQFF. CDR3 DNA: TGTGCCAGCAGTGCGGGACTAGCTTCAAATGAGCAGTTCTTC.

As concerns this clonotype: One base away lies a much larger clone, so this may be a sequencing read error. The chain carries TRBV28 and TRBJ1-2; TRBD1 matches 8 bases. CDR3 length: 13 residues. V gave up 5 bases and J gave up 7 bases; unmatched junction bases: 6. Germline V gene data show CDR1 as MDHEN and CDR2 as SYDVKM. The CDR3 reads CASSDRGDCGYTF. CDR3 sequence (DNA): TGTGCCAGCAGTGACAGGGGCGACTGTGGCTACACCTTC.

Many counts were recorded for this clonotype. V gene TRBV5-1 combines with J gene TRBJ1-1, with D possibly TRBD1 on 6 matching bases. Germline V CDR1 and CDR2: SGHRS, YFSETQ. There are 14 residues in the CDR3. V was cut by 1 base and J by 1 base, with 8 bases left in between. CDR3 nucleotide sequence: TGCGCCAGCAGCTTGTACAGGGAGAACACTGAAGCTTTCTTT. Translation: CASSLYRENTEAFF.

V and J are TRBV9 and TRBJ2-1, with TRBD2 identical over 13 bases. The V gene's germline CDR1 is SGDLS and CDR2 YYNGEE. The V segment lost 4 bases and the J segment 5 bases; nucleotides outside the gene matches: 9. This CDR3 spans 17 amino acids. In DNA form, the CDR3 reads TGTGCCAGCAGCCCGGGACTAGCGGGGCCCGTTGACAATGAGCAGTTCTTC. It yields the protein CASSPGLAGPVDNEQFF.

This clonotype was observed a few times. The V and J genes are TRBV4-1 and TRBJ1-1; TRBD1 aligns across 7 bases. The CDR3 has 15 amino acids. Per germline, CDR1 MGHRA and CDR2 YSYEKL. V was clipped by 4 bases and J by 4 bases; unmatched bases: 9. The CDR3 coding sequence is TGCGCCAGCAGCCTGCTAGGACAGGCGGGCACTGAAGCTTTCTTT. It yields the protein CASSLLGQAGTEAFF.

The sample holds a few counts of this clonotype. The chain has TRBV4-1 and TRBJ2-7, with D tentatively TRBD1 (8 bases). The CDR3 has 16 amino acids. Germline V gene sequence: CDR1 MGHRA, CDR2 YSYEKL. Between the trimmed V and J ends, which lost 0 bases and 4 bases, there was a span of 16 bases. The CDR3 sequence is CASSQEQGEGVYEQYF. CDR3 bases: TGCGCCAGCAGCCAAGAACAGGGGGAGGGGGTTTACGAGCAGTACTTC.

The rearrangement uses TRBV13 and TRBJ2-7, with a weak D call TRBD2 (5 bases). Germline values: CDR1 PRHDT, CDR2 FYEKMQ (reference sequence). This CDR3 region has 14 residues. Trimming removed 5 bases at V and 3 bases at J, with 14 bases between. CDR3 nucleotide sequence: TGTGCCAGCAGCCCGGGCGGGCAGCTCTACGAGCAGTACTTC. It is translated as CASSPGGQLYEQYF.

In this sample, this clonotype turned up many times. The CDR3 nucleotides are TGTGCCAGCACCCCGGAGCGGAGAGAGACCCAGTACTTC. Translated, it gives CASTPERRETQYF. The chain links TRBV6-2 or TRBV6-3 to TRBJ2-5; perhaps TRBD2 as D (5 bases). Trimming stripped 7 bases from V and 4 bases from J, with 13 bases between. The CDR3 sequence is 13 residues long. The germline V gene encodes CDR1 MNHEY and CDR2 SVGEGT.

There are many counts of this clonotype. This chain uses TRBV27 with TRBJ1-4, with D hard to call. CDR3 length: 14 amino acids. The germline V and J ends were trimmed by 8 bases and 1 base, with 11 bases remaining between them. Germline values: CDR1 MNHEY, CDR2 SMNVEV (reference sequence). As DNA, the CDR3 is TGTGCCAGCCGCGGCGAAGTAACTAATGAAAAACTGTTTTTT. This sequence encodes CASRGEVTNEKLFF.

This sequence joins TRBV9 and TRBJ2-7; perhaps TRBD2 as D (5 bases). The CDR3 has 15 residues. Trimming removed 4 bases from V and 2 bases from J, with 16 bases in between. Germline V gives CDR1 SGDLS, CDR2 YYNGEE. Here the CDR3 DNA reads TGTGCCAGCAGCCAAGCGGCAGGCGCCCCCTACGAGCAGTACTTC. Protein sequence: CASSQAAGAPYEQYF. The entire variable domain, with the rest obtained from reference TRBV9 and TRBJ2-7, is as follows: DSGVTQTPKHLITATGQRVTLRCSPRSGDLSVYWYQQSLDQGLQFLIQYYNGEERAKGNILERFSAQQFPDLHSELNLSSLELGDSALYFCASSQAAGAPYEQYFGPGTRLTVT.

This clonotype was found many times. The chain uses TRBV7-9 and TRBJ2-7, with 9 bases that match TRBD1. V gave up 3 bases and J gave up 1 base; unmatched junction bases: 4. CDR1 and CDR2 from the germline V gene are SEHNR and FQNEAQ (reference sequence). The length of the CDR3 is 15 residues. The CDR3 loop is CASSFQTGGSYEQYF. The CDR3 DNA sequence: TGTGCCAGCAGCTTCCAGACAGGGGGGTCCTACGAGCAGTACTTC.

The chain combines TRBV20-1 with TRBJ2-7; TRBD2 matches 11 bases. Per germline, CDR1 DFQATT and CDR2 SNEGSKA (reference sequence). The CDR3 contains 15 residues. Losses at the gene ends were 4 bases for V and 6 bases for J; bases not matched to a gene: 11. CDR3 region: CSATLAGGGLSEQYF. CDR3 nucleotide sequence: TGCAGTGCTACTCTAGCGGGAGGTGGTTTGTCCGAGCAGTACTTC.

The chain combines TRBV18 with TRBJ1-5, with D unresolved. CDR1 KGHSH and CDR2 LQKENI come from the germline V gene. The CDR3 has 15 amino acids. Trimming stripped 6 bases from V and 0 bases from J, with 12 bases between. The CDR3 sequence: CASSSGSYSNQPQHF. The CDR3 DNA is TGTGCCAGCTCGTCGGGGAGTTATAGCAATCAGCCCCAGCATTTT.

This clonotype was counted many times. The chain recombines TRBV20-1 with TRBJ2-7, with TRBD2 matching 11 bases. Germline V CDR1 and CDR2: DFQATT, SNEGSKA (reference sequence). CDR3 length: 14 residues. With V trimmed by 8 bases and J by 2 bases, 8 bases remained unmatched. Here the CDR3 DNA reads TGCAGTACCCCAGGGACTAGCGGACCCTACGAGCAGTACTTC. Its translation: CSTPGTSGPYEQYF.